This TCR beta chain was obtained from a study of cytomegalovirus exposure and HLA in healthy donors. Notes on the study in general: CMV antigen specificity was confirmed in vitro for three CMV-associated chains.

Note on this clone: Its cognate antigen is unknown.

This CDR3 contains 14 residues. The germline gives CDR1 SGHRS, CDR2 YFSETQ. J was trimmed by 3 bases and V by 3 bases; bases with no gene match: 4. Healthy bone marrow donors supplied every sample. PCR amplification relied on 60 Vbeta primers (plus 13 Jbeta primers). In the authors' workflow: In a later analysis, approximately 80 million unique TCR beta chains included roughly 11 million shared by two or more donors. TCRdb's copy holds only in-frame clones and misses some; the assay was immunoSEQ multiplex PCR. That table is the source of V, J and clone size, and D and trimming were worked out from the DNA. The sample has around 120,000 clones; approximately 80% are singletons.

This receptor was obtained from a female donor in good health and CMV-seropositive. Sequences were obtained from PBMCs. The V call is TRBV5-1, the J call TRBJ1-1; 8 bases match TRBD1. The CDR3 DNA follows: TGCGCCAGCAGCTCCGGACAGGGAGACACTGAAGCTTTCTTT. This translates into CASSSGQGDTEAFF. Together with reference TRBV5-1 and TRBJ1-1, the CDR3 gives the full variable domain: KAGVTQTPRYLIKTRGQQVTLSCSPISGHRSVSWYQQTPGQGLQFLFEYFSETQRNKGNFPGRFSGRQFSNSRSEMNVSTLELGDSALYLCASSSGQGDTEAFFGQGTRLTVV.